The clone carrying this T cell receptor (beta chain) was observed a handful of times. The sample comes from a study of cytomegalovirus exposure and HLA in healthy donors. Both 60 Vbeta primers and 13 Jbeta primers went into the PCR. Original processing notes: Unique TCR beta chains totaled roughly 80 million in a later count, with approximately 10 million of them shared. Profiled with immunoSEQ multiplex PCR; TCRdb holds only in-frame clones, not every one. V, J and clone size derive from that table, while D and trimming were established from the DNA sequence. In the table there are 100,000 to 150,000 clones, approximately 67% of which are singletons. Germline assignment: CDR1 SEHNR and CDR2 FQNEAQ (reference sequence). V lost 8 bases, J lost 2 bases, and 10 bases lay in between. This CDR3 region has 13 residues.

The sequenced material came from PBMCs. The chain is built from TRBV7-9 and TRBJ1-3; no reliable D call. The clonotype was recovered from a man aged 18 to 30 in good health and CMV-seronegative. CDR3: CASSGLAGNTIYF. Written as DNA, the CDR3 is TGTGCCAGCTCCGGTTTGGCTGGAAACACCATATATTTT. Based on the CDR3 plus reference TRBV7-9 and TRBJ1-3, the full variable domain is DTGVSQNPRHKITKRGQNVTFRCDPISEHNRLYWYRQTLGQGPEFLTYFQNEAQLEKSRLLSDRFSAERPKGSFSTLEIQRTEQGDSAMYLCASSGLAGNTIYFGEGSWLTVV.